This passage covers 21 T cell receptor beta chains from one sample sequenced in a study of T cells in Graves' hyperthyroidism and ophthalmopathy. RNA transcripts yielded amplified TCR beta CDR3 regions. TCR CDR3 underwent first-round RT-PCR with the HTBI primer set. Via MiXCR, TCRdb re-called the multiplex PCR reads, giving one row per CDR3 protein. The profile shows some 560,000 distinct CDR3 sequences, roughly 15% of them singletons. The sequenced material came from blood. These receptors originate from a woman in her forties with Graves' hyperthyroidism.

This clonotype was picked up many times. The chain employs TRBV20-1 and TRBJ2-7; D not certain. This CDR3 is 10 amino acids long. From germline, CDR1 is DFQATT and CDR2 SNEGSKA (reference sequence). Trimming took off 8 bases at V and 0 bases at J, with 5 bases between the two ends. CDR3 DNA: TGCAGTTGGGTCTCCTACGAGCAGTACTTC. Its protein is CSWVSYEQYF.

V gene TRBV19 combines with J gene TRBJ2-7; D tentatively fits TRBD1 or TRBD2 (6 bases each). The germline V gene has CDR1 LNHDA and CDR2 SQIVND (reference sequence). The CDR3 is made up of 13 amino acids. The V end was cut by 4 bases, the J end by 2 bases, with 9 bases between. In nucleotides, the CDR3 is TGTGCCAGTAGTAAGGGGGAGGCCTACGAGCAGTACTTC. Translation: CASSKGEAYEQYF.

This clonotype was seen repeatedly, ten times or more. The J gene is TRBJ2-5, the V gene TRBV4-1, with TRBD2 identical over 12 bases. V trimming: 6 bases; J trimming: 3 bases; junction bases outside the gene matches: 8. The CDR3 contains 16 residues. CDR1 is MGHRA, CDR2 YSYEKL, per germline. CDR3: CASRRTSGTVKETQYF. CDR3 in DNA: TGCGCCAGCAGGCGGACTAGCGGGACGGTAAAAGAGACCCAGTACTTC.

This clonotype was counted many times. The CDR3 is CASRTSGNQETQYF. DNA of the CDR3: TGTGCCAGCAGGACTAGCGGGAACCAAGAGACCCAGTACTTC. The rearrangement links TRBV27 to TRBJ2-5, with 11 positions matching TRBD2. V shed 6 bases and J 0 bases; nucleotides not matched to a gene: 0. The germline CDR1 and CDR2 sequences are MNHEY and SMNVEV (reference sequence). The CDR3 spans 14 residues.

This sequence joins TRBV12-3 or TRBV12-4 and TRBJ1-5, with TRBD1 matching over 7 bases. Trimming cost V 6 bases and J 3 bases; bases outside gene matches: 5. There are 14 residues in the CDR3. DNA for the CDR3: TGTGCCAGCAGCCCCCAGGGGGTCAATCAGCCCCAGCATTTT. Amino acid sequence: CASSPQGVNQPQHF.

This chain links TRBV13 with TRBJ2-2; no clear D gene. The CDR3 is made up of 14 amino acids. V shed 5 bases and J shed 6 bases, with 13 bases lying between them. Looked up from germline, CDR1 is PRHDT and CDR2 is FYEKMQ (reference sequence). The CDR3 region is CASSPPNTPGELFF. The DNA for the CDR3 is TGTGCCAGCAGCCCCCCCAATACGCCCGGGGAGCTGTTTTTT.

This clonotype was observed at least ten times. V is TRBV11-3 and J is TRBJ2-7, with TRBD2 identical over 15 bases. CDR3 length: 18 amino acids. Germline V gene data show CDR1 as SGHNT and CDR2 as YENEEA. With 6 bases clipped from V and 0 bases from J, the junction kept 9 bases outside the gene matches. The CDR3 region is CASSYAGTSGRLSYEQYF. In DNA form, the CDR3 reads TGTGCCAGCAGTTACGCCGGGACTAGCGGGAGGCTCTCCTACGAGCAGTACTTC.

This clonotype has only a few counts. The CDR3 DNA is TGTGCCAGCTCACAAAGTATCCTCGATAGCTCCTACAATGAGCAGTTCTTC. Its protein is CASSQSILDSSYNEQFF. V and J are TRBV18 and TRBJ2-1; D unresolved. CDR1 is KGHSH and CDR2 is LQKENI in the germline V gene. Trimming removed 4 bases at V and 0 bases at J, with 16 bases between. The CDR3 contains 17 residues.

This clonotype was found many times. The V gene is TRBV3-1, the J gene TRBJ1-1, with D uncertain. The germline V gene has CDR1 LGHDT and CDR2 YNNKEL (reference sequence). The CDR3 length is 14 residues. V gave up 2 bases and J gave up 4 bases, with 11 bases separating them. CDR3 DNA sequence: TGTGCCAGCAGCCAACTGGAGCGAGGCACTGAAGCTTTCTTT. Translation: CASSQLERGTEAFF.

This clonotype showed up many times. Here the CDR3 DNA reads TGTGCCTGGGCCGAGGGACTGTCGGGAAACACCATATATTTT. It translates to CAWAEGLSGNTIYF. The chain recombines TRBV30 with TRBJ1-3; D may be TRBD1 (5 bases). Germline CDR1 GTSNPN, CDR2 SVGIG (reference sequence). Trimming stripped 5 bases from V and 4 bases from J, with 15 bases between. The CDR3 has 14 residues.

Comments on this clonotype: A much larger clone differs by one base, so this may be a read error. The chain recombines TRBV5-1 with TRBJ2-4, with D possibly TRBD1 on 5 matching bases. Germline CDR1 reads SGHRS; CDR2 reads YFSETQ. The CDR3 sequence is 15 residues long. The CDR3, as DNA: TGCGCCAGCAGCGGCCAGGGCGTAGCCAAAAACAGTCAGTACTTC. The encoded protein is CASSGQGVAKNSQYF.

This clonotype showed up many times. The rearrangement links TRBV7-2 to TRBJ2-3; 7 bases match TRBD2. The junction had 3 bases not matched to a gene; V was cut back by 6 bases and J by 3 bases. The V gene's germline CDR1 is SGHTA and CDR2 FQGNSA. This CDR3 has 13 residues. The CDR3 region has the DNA TGTGCCAGCAGGGGGACTAAGACAGATACGCAGTATTTT. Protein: CASRGTKTDTQYF. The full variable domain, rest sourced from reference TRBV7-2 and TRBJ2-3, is GAGVSQSPSNKVTEKGKDVELRCDPISGHTALYWYRQSLGQGLEFLIYFQGNSAPDKSGLPSDRFSAERTGGSVSTLTIQRTQQEDSAVYLCASRGTKTDTQYFGPGTRLTVL.

CDR3 in amino acids: CASSEQGASTEAFF. The CDR3 DNA reads TGTGCCAGTAGCGAACAGGGGGCGTCCACTGAAGCTTTCTTT. V gene TRBV19 combines with J gene TRBJ1-1; TRBD1 aligns across 9 bases. From germline, CDR1 is LNHDA and CDR2 SQIVND (reference sequence). The CDR3 consists of 14 residues. Unmatched junction bases numbered 6, after V lost 6 bases and J lost 4 bases.

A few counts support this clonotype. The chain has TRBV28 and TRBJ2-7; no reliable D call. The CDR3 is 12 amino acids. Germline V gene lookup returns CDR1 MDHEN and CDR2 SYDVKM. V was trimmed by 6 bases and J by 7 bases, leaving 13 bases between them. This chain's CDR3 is CASSPRAKEQYF. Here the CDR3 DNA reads TGTGCCAGCAGCCCTCGGGCGAAAGAGCAGTACTTC.

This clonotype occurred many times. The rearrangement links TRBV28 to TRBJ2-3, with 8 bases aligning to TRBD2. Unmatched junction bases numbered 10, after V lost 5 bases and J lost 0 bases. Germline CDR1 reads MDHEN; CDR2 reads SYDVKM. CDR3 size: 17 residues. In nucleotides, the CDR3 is TGTGCCAGCAGTCGGCGGGGGGTCGGATATAGCACAGATACGCAGTATTTT. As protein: CASSRRGVGYSTDTQYF.

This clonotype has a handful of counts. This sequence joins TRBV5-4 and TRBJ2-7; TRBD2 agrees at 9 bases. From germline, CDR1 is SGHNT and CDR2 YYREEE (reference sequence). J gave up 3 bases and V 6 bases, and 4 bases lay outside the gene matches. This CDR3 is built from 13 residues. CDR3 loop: CASKREDLYEQYF. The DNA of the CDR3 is TGTGCCAGCAAGCGGGAGGACCTCTACGAGCAGTACTTC.

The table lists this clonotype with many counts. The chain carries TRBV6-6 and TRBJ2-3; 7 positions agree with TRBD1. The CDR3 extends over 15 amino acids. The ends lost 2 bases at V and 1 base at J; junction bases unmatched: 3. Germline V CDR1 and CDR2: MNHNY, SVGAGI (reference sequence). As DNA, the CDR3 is TGTGCCAGCAGTTACGGACAGGTTCGCACAGATACGCAGTATTTT. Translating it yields CASSYGQVRTDTQYF.

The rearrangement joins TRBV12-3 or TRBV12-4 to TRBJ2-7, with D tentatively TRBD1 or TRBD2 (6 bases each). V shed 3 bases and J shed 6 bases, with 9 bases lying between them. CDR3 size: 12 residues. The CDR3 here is CASSFEGGEQYF. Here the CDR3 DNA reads TGTGCCAGCAGTTTTGAGGGGGGCGAGCAGTACTTC.

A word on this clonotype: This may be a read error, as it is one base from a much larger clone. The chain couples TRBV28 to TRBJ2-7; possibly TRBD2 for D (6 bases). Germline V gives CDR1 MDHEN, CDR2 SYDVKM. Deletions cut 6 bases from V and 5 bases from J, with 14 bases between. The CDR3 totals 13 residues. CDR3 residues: CASREGLGNEQYF. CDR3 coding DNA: TGTGCCAGCAGGGAGGGACTGGGAAACGAGCAGTACTTC.

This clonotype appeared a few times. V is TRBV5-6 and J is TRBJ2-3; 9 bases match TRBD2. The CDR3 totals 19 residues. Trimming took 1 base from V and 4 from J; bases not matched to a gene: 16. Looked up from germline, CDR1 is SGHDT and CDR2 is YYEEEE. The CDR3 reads CASSLLMTSGVLLPDTQYF. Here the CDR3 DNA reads TGTGCCAGCAGCTTGCTAATGACTAGCGGAGTTTTATTGCCAGATACGCAGTATTTT.

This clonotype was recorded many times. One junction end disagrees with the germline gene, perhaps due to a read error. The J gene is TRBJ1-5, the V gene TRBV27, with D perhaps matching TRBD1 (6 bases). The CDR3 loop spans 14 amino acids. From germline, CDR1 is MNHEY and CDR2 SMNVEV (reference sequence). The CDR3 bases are TGTGCCAGCAGTATATCTGGGGGCGGTCAGCCCCAGCATTTT. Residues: CASSISGGGQPQHF.